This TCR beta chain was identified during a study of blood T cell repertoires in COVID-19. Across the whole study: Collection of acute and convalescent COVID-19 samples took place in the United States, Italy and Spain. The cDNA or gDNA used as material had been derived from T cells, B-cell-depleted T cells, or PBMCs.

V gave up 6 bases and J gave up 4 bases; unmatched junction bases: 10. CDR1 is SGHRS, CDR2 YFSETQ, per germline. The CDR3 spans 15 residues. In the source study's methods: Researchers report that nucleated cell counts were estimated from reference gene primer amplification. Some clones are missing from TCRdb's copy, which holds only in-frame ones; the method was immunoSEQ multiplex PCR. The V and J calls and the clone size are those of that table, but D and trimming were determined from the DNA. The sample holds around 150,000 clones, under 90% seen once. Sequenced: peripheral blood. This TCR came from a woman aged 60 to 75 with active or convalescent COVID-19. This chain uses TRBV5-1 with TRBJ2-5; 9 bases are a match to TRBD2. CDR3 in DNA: TGCGCCAGCAATGAAGCGGGGGGCCAAGGAGAGACCCAGTACTTC. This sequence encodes CASNEAGGQGETQYF.